The 12 T cell receptor beta chains below come from one sample, sequenced in a study of response to subunit inactivated influenza vaccine. TCRdb re-called the RT-PCR reads through MiXCR, storing one row per CDR3 protein. The sample has around 600,000 distinct CDR3 sequences, around 11% seen once. The same specimen was also included in a second study, on T cells expressing NK-cell markers. As reported in that work: A 5'RACE template switching approach incorporating UMIs was used to make TCR beta cDNA.

Sequencing was performed on PBMCs from blood, taken on the day of vaccination. Every receptor here comes from a man between 45 and 60 years old who received an inactivated influenza vaccine.

This clonotype was detected only a few times. V gene TRBV30 combines with J gene TRBJ2-3; D uncertain. The CDR3 has 13 amino acids. The V end was cut by 2 bases, the J end by 3 bases, with 9 bases between. Germline lookup yields CDR1 GTSNPN and CDR2 SVGIG (reference sequence). The CDR3 here is CAWSIMGTDTQYF. The CDR3 bases are TGTGCCTGGAGTATAATGGGGACAGATACGCAGTATTTT.

The chain links TRBV11-2 to TRBJ2-1; 14 nucleotides match TRBD2. From germline, CDR1 is SGHAT and CDR2 FQNNGV. V was clipped by 0 bases and J by 10 bases; unmatched bases: 5. The CDR3 is 16 amino acids. Written as DNA, the CDR3 is TGTGCCAGCAGCTTAGAGGGACTAGCGGGAGTATACGAGCAGTTCTTC. Translation: CASSLEGLAGVYEQFF.

This chain joins TRBV15 and TRBJ2-3; 14 bases agree with TRBD2. Looked up from germline, CDR1 is LNHNV and CDR2 is YYDKDF (reference sequence). CDR3 length: 18 amino acids. J was trimmed by 0 bases and V by 1 base; bases with no gene match: 3. CDR3 region: CATSRARLAGGSTDTQYF. The CDR3 nucleotides are TGTGCCACCAGCAGAGCGCGACTAGCGGGGGGGAGCACAGATACGCAGTATTTT.

The chain combines TRBV12-3 or TRBV12-4 with TRBJ2-3, with 8 bases that match TRBD2. This CDR3 spans 15 amino acids. Trimming removed 6 bases from V and 11 bases from J; junction bases left unmatched: 16. CDR3 sequence: CASRPTSGVSLQQYF. In nucleotides, the CDR3 is TGTGCCAGCAGGCCTACTAGCGGCGTCTCTCTCCAGCAGTATTTT.

This chain uses TRBV7-2 with TRBJ2-4, with 10 positions matching TRBD2. Germline V gene data show CDR1 as SGHTA and CDR2 as FQGNSA. The CDR3 runs 14 residues. After removal of 5 bases from V and 8 bases from J, the junction contained 6 bases not matched to a gene. CDR3 in amino acids: CASSPSGGGDIQYF. The DNA for the CDR3 is TGTGCCAGCAGCCCCAGCGGGGGGGGGGACATTCAGTACTTC. Full variable domain (remainder filled in from reference TRBV7-2 and TRBJ2-4): GAGVSQSPSNKVTEKGKDVELRCDPISGHTALYWYRQSLGQGLEFLIYFQGNSAPDKSGLPSDRFSAERTGGSVSTLTIQRTQQEDSAVYLCASSPSGGGDIQYFGAGTRLSVL.

This rearrangement joins TRBV20-1 to TRBJ1-5, with a weak D call TRBD1 (5 bases). CDR3 length: 14 residues. V was trimmed by 1 base and J by 9 bases, leaving 16 bases between them. Per germline, CDR1 DFQATT and CDR2 SNEGSKA (reference sequence). CDR3 sequence reads: CSARVGPSQAPQHF. CDR3 DNA: TGCAGTGCTAGAGTGGGGCCGTCCCAGGCGCCCCAGCATTTT.

This clonotype was seen ten or more times. The chain couples TRBV5-1 to TRBJ1-4; weak D call: TRBD1 (5 bases). Trimming pared 2 bases from V and 5 bases from J, leaving 16 bases between. CDR1 is SGHRS and CDR2 is YFSETQ in the germline V gene. The CDR3 has 16 residues. The CDR3 region has the DNA TGCGCCAGCAGCTTAAGAGGGGACGTAAAGAATGAAAAACTGTTTTTT. Translated: CASSLRGDVKNEKLFF.

This clonotype was seen only a few times. V and J are TRBV6-5 and TRBJ2-1; no clear D. This CDR3 spans 15 amino acids. Trimming took off 2 bases at V and 8 bases at J, with 16 bases between the two ends. From germline, CDR1 is MNHEY and CDR2 SVGAGI. The CDR3 region has the DNA TGTGCCAGCAGTTACGGCCCATCATCCTGGGATGAGCAGTTCTTC. Translating gives CASSYGPSSWDEQFF.

The chain employs TRBV7-8 and TRBJ2-1; 12 bases line up with TRBD1. Germline CDR1 and CDR2: SGHVS and FQNEAQ. V lost 0 bases to trimming and J lost 11 bases; unmatched junction nucleotides: 5. This CDR3 is built from 15 residues. The chain's CDR3 is CASSLAGTGGDKQFF. The CDR3 nucleotides read TGTGCCAGCAGCTTAGCAGGGACAGGGGGCGATAAGCAGTTCTTC.

This clonotype was recorded at least ten times. The genes are TRBV7-9 and TRBJ2-5; possible D gene TRBD1, 5 bases. V was shortened by 5 bases and J by 4 bases, with 8 bases between the two germline ends. CDR1 is SEHNR, CDR2 FQNEAQ, per germline (reference sequence). The CDR3 is 12 residues long. The DNA of the CDR3 is TGTGCCAGCAGCGCAGGGTCAGAGACCCAGTACTTC. Its translation: CASSAGSETQYF.

This clonotype was recorded a few times. The rearrangement joins TRBV6-2 or TRBV6-3 to TRBJ2-2; 9 bases align to TRBD1. Germline CDR1 MNHEY, CDR2 SVGEGT. CDR3 length: 15 residues. V trimming: 6 bases; J trimming: 4 bases; junction bases outside the gene matches: 6. The CDR3 nucleotides read TGTGCCAGCAGAGTACAGGGGGCTCGCACCGGGGAGCTGTTTTTT. Protein: CASRVQGARTGELFF.

The V gene is TRBV12-3 or TRBV12-4, the J gene TRBJ2-5; 8 bases match TRBD2. The V gene end was trimmed by 6 bases and the J gene end by 5 bases; junction bases not matched to a gene: 5. This CDR3 comprises 13 residues. The CDR3 DNA is TGTGCCAGCAGGAACGGACTAGCTGAGACCCAGTACTTC. It specifies CASRNGLAETQYF.